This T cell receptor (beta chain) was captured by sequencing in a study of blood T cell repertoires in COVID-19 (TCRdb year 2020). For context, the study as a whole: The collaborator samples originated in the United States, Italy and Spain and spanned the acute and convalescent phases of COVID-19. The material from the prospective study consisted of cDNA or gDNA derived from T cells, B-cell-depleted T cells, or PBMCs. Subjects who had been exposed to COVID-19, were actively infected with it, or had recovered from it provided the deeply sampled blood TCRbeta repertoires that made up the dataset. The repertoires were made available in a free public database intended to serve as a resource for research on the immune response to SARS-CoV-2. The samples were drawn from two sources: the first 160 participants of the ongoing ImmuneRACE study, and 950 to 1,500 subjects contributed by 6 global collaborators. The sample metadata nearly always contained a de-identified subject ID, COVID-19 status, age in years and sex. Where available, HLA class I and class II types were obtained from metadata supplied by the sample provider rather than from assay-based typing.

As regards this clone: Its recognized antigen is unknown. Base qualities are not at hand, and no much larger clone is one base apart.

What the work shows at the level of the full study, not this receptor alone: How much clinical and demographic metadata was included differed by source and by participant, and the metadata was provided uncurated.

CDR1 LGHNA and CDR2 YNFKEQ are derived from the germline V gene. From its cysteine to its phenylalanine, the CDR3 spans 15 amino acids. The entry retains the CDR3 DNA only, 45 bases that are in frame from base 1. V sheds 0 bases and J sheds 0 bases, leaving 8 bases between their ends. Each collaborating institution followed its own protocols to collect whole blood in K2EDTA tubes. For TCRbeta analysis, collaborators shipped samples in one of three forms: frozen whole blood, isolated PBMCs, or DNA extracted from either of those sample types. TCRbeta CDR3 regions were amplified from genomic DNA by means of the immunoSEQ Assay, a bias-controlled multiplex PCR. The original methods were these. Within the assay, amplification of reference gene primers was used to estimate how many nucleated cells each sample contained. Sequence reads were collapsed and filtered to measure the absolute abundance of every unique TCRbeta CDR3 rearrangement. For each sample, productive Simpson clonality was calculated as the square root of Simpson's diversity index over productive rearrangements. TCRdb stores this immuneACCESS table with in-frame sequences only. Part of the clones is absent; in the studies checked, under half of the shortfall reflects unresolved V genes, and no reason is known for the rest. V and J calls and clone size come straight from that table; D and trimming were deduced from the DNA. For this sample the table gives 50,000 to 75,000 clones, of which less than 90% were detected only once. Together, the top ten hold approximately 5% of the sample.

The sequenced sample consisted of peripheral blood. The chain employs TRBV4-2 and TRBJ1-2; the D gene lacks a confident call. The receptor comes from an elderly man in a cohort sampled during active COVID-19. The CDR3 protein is CASSQDPGANYGYTF. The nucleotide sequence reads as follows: TGTGCCAGCAGCCAAGATCCGGGAGCTAACTATGGCTACACCTTC.